These 24 T cell receptor beta chains were all obtained from the same sample, sequenced in a study of cytomegalovirus exposure and HLA in healthy donors. 60 Vbeta and 13 Jbeta primers were used in PCR. Some clones are missing from TCRdb's copy, which holds only in-frame ones; the method was immunoSEQ multiplex PCR. Found here are around 180,000 clones, 80% of them singletons; the top ten hold 6% to 7.5%. Sample: PBMCs. The receptors stem from a man aged 30 to 39 in good health and CMV-seropositive.

The CDR3 protein is CASSWTAGSTDTQYF. In nucleotides, the CDR3 is TGTGCCAGCAGTTGGACTGCCGGCTCCACAGATACGCAGTATTTT. The chain has TRBV2 and TRBJ2-3, with D maybe TRBD2 (5 bases). The CDR3 spans 15 residues. Trimming removed 5 bases from V and 2 bases from J, with 14 bases in between. The germline CDR1 and CDR2 sequences are SNHLY and FYNNEI.

V is TRBV9 and J is TRBJ1-3; D unresolved. V shed 2 bases and J shed 0 bases, with 12 bases lying between them. The CDR3 totals 16 residues. Germline V gene data show CDR1 as SGDLS and CDR2 as YYNGEE. The CDR3 DNA reads TGTGCCAGCAGCGTTGGGGAGAAGAGCTCTGGAAACACCATATATTTT. Protein: CASSVGEKSSGNTIYF.

The chain couples TRBV9 to TRBJ2-3, with 7 bases matching TRBD2. V shed 4 bases and J 5 bases; nucleotides not matched to a gene: 13. CDR3 length: 16 residues. The germline CDR1 and CDR2 sequences are SGDLS and YYNGEE. The CDR3 region is CASSLSGGGEGDTQYF. Here the CDR3 DNA reads TGTGCCAGCAGCCTTAGCGGTGGCGGGGAGGGAGATACGCAGTATTTT.

This chain connects TRBV21-1 to TRBJ2-7; the DNA was not compared with TRBD2, the D call given in the table. TRBV21-1 is a pseudogene segment. This CDR3 has 20 residues. The CDR3 sequence: CASRQGTSGSRNWSSHEQYF. In nucleotides, the CDR3 is TGTGCCAGCAGACAGGGGACTAGCGGGAGTCGGAATTGGTCATCCCACGAGCAGTACTTC.

Within the sample, this clone is medium-sized. The V and J genes are TRBV25-1 and TRBJ2-1, with D perhaps TRBD1 (7 bases). V was clipped by 3 bases and J by 0 bases, with 12 bases between them. The CDR3 covers 16 residues. The germline V gene has CDR1 MGHDK and CDR2 SYGVNS. The CDR3 DNA reads TGTGCCAGCAGTGAGCGCGGGGACAGCTCCTACAATGAGCAGTTCTTC. The encoded protein is CASSERGDSSYNEQFF.

The table lists this clone with a count of one. The chain has TRBV7-9 and TRBJ2-7; D is perhaps TRBD1 (6 bases). The germline CDR1 and CDR2 sequences are SEHNR and FQNEAQ (reference sequence). V was pared by 5 bases and J by 4 bases, with 12 bases between. The CDR3 is 13 amino acids. The CDR3 loop reads CASSPQGTYEQYF. The CDR3 DNA reads TGTGCCAGCAGCCCACAGGGTACATACGAGCAGTACTTC.

This chain joins TRBV6-1 and TRBJ2-4, with TRBD1 identical over 9 bases. After removal of 1 base from V and 0 bases from J, the junction contained 10 bases not matched to a gene. This CDR3 contains 19 residues. CDR1 is MNHNS and CDR2 is SASEGT in the germline V gene. CDR3 in amino acids: CASSEDGTGYSLAKNIQYF. Here the CDR3 DNA reads TGTGCCAGCAGTGAAGATGGGACAGGGTATTCCCTAGCCAAAAACATTCAGTACTTC.

This rearrangement joins TRBV5-1 to TRBJ2-7; TRBD1 agrees at 9 bases. Germline V lookup: CDR1 SGHRS, CDR2 YFSETQ. The CDR3 spans 16 residues. The junction had 11 bases not matched to a gene; V was cut back by 1 base and J by 6 bases. The CDR3 sequence is CASSLPPGQGSGEQYF. The CDR3 nucleotides are TGCGCCAGCAGCTTGCCTCCGGGACAGGGTTCGGGCGAGCAGTACTTC.

The sample holds a few counts of this clone. The rearrangement links TRBV7-9 to TRBJ2-7, with 8 bases aligning to TRBD1. CDR3 length: 14 amino acids. The germline V gene encodes CDR1 SEHNR and CDR2 FQNEAQ (reference sequence). V trimming: 4 bases; J trimming: 2 bases; junction bases outside the gene matches: 4. The CDR3: CASSYGTGTYEQYF. CDR3 sequence (DNA): TGTGCCAGCAGCTACGGGACAGGAACCTACGAGCAGTACTTC.

The chain couples TRBV15 to TRBJ2-7; weak D call: TRBD1 (6 bases). CDR3 length: 16 residues. Trimming left V 0 bases short and J 2 bases short, with 14 bases between. Germline V gives CDR1 LNHNV, CDR2 YYDKDF (reference sequence). CDR3: CATSRDRGHTPYEQYF. CDR3 DNA: TGTGCCACCAGCAGAGACAGGGGCCACACCCCCTACGAGCAGTACTTC.

The chain employs TRBV13 and TRBJ2-3; no definite D call. Trimming removed 3 bases at V and 1 base at J, with 8 bases between. In germline, CDR1 is PRHDT, CDR2 FYEKMQ (reference sequence). This CDR3 spans 14 amino acids. CDR3 region: CASSLSGGTDTQYF. For the CDR3, the DNA is TGTGCCAGCAGCTTGAGTGGAGGCACAGATACGCAGTATTTT.

The chain is built from TRBV11-2 and TRBJ2-7; TRBD1 agrees at 12 bases. Germline-derived CDR1 and CDR2 are SGHAT and FQNNGV. There are 18 residues in the CDR3. After removal of 7 bases from V and 3 bases from J, the junction contained 16 bases not matched to a gene. CDR3 region: CASTSGTGGASLRYEQYF. The CDR3 DNA reads as TGTGCCAGCACCTCCGGGACAGGGGGCGCCTCTCTACGCTACGAGCAGTACTTC.

The V gene is TRBV27, the J gene TRBJ1-1; tentative D call: TRBD1 (6 bases). The germline CDR1 and CDR2 sequences are MNHEY and SMNVEV (reference sequence). The ends were cut back, 5 bases at V and 1 base at J, with 17 bases in the middle. The length of the CDR3 is 16 residues. The CDR3 DNA sequence: TGTGCCAGCAGTCCTACTTGGGGGCCCCAGAACACTGAAGCTTTCTTT. Its translation is CASSPTWGPQNTEAFF.

The CDR3 DNA reads as TGTGCCAGCAGCCAAGAAAACACAGGACAGGGAAGAACAGATACGCAGTATTTT. Translating it yields CASSQENTGQGRTDTQYF. The V and J genes are TRBV4-2 and TRBJ2-3, with 8 bases matching TRBD1. The CDR3 loop spans 18 amino acids. After removal of 0 bases from V and 3 bases from J, the junction contained 11 bases not matched to a gene. Germline V gives CDR1 LGHNA, CDR2 YNFKEQ.

The DNA of the CDR3 is TGTGCCAGCAGTTATCGCAGTAACGCAGATACGCAGTATTTT. Protein product: CASSYRSNADTQYF. This chain links TRBV6-5 with TRBJ2-3; D is uncertain. V was shortened by 3 bases and J by 4 bases, with 11 bases between the two germline ends. CDR3 length: 14 residues. CDR1 and CDR2 (germline): MNHEY, SVGAGI.

CDR3 amino acids: CASSLGSSSTDTQYF. The CDR3 nucleotides read TGTGCCAGCAGTTTAGGCTCTAGCAGCACAGATACGCAGTATTTT. This chain links TRBV27 with TRBJ2-3, with a possible D match to TRBD2 (5 bases). The germline V and J ends were trimmed by 2 bases and 0 bases, with 9 bases remaining between them. The germline V gene encodes CDR1 MNHEY and CDR2 SMNVEV (reference sequence). The CDR3 has 15 residues.

The rearrangement joins TRBV7-2 to TRBJ2-5; D unclear. The V and J ends lost 5 bases and 5 bases respectively, with 15 bases between them. The CDR3 extends over 14 amino acids. Germline loops: CDR1 SGHTA, CDR2 FQGNSA. The chain's CDR3 is CASSPSISRETQYF. The CDR3 bases are TGTGCCAGCAGCCCGTCAATCTCCCGGGAGACCCAGTACTTC.

The gene calls are TRBV27 and TRBJ2-5; TRBD2 might be the D (6 bases). From germline, CDR1 is MNHEY and CDR2 SMNVEV (reference sequence). Trimming removed 3 bases at V and 1 base at J, with 9 bases between. The CDR3 is 14 amino acids. The CDR3, as DNA: TGTGCCAGCAGTTTCTGGGGGGTCCAAGAGACCCAGTACTTC. This encodes CASSFWGVQETQYF.

In DNA, the CDR3 is TGTGCCAGTAGTATAGCGGGGAGCACTGAAGCTTTCTTT. Amino acid sequence: CASSIAGSTEAFF. The chain employs TRBV19 and TRBJ1-1; D unclear. From germline, CDR1 is LNHDA and CDR2 SQIVND (reference sequence). The V and J ends lost 1 base and 4 bases respectively, with 7 bases between them. The CDR3 is 13 amino acids.

The V gene is TRBV19, the J gene TRBJ2-7; TRBD2 aligns across 8 bases. CDR3 length equals 14 residues. CDR1 is LNHDA, CDR2 SQIVND, per germline (reference sequence). V was clipped by 4 bases and J by 2 bases; unmatched bases: 4. The CDR3 DNA sequence: TGTGCCAGTAGTACGGGACTAGTGACCTACGAGCAGTACTTC. Amino acids: CASSTGLVTYEQYF.

The chain recombines TRBV19 with TRBJ1-5; 7 bases match TRBD1. The CDR3 loop spans 14 amino acids. V was clipped by 4 bases and J by 3 bases; unmatched bases: 3. Germline V lookup: CDR1 LNHDA, CDR2 SQIVND (reference sequence). The CDR3 region has the DNA TGTGCCAGTAGTAAGGGGGCCACCAATCAGCCCCAGCATTTT. Translating gives CASSKGATNQPQHF.

This clone has just one count. This chain connects TRBV2 to TRBJ1-1, with D maybe TRBD1 (5 bases). This CDR3 has 14 residues. V was cut by 3 bases and J by 1 base, with 9 bases left in between. Germline V CDR1 and CDR2: SNHLY, FYNNEI. The CDR3 sequence: CASSESRANTEAFF. The CDR3 DNA follows: TGTGCCAGCAGTGAGTCCAGGGCGAACACTGAAGCTTTCTTT.

The chain couples TRBV27 to TRBJ1-3, with a weak D call TRBD1 (6 bases). CDR3 length: 15 residues. Germline assignment: CDR1 MNHEY and CDR2 SMNVEV (reference sequence). Trimming removed 4 bases from V and 0 bases from J, with 10 bases in between. The DNA of the CDR3 is TGTGCCAGCAGTTGGCAGGGGCGCTCTGGAAACACCATATATTTT. Translation: CASSWQGRSGNTIYF.

V usage is TRBV7-9 and J usage is TRBJ1-1; possibly TRBD1 for D (5 bases). The V gene lost 2 bases and the J gene lost 4 bases, with 17 bases spanning the gap. The CDR3 sequence is 16 residues long. Germline lookup yields CDR1 SEHNR and CDR2 FQNEAQ (reference sequence). CDR3 residues: CASSLPTGRGVTEAFF. CDR3 coding DNA: TGTGCCAGCAGCTTACCGACGGGGAGGGGAGTCACTGAAGCTTTCTTT.